One sample yielded the 28 T cell receptor beta chains listed below, sequenced in a study of regulatory T cells in long-lasting Graves disease. The time point was: persistent/refractory GD, antithyroid drugs over 5 years with positive TRAb. RNA from PBMCs was the source of the TCR library. Building of the TCR beta libraries involved iRepertoire HTBI primers and Arm-PCR of CDR3 regions. TCRdb re-called the multiplex PCR reads through MiXCR, storing one row per CDR3 protein. The table has a few hundred thousand distinct CDR3 sequences, 23% seen once. The sequenced sample was peripheral blood mononuclear cells (PBMCs), obtained when the disease was refractory, from a patient treated with antithyroid drugs. The receptors were gathered from a woman aged 40-49 years with Graves disease.

This clonotype was counted many times. V gene TRBV12-3 or TRBV12-4 combines with J gene TRBJ2-5; either TRBD1 or TRBD2 may fit D (6 bases each). Deletions cut 7 bases from V and 4 bases from J, with 13 bases between. This CDR3 contains 13 residues. For the CDR3, the DNA is TGTGCCAGCACCCAGACGGGGGCAGAGACCCAGTACTTC. It codes for CASTQTGAETQYF.

This clonotype turned up a few times. The V call is TRBV27, the J call TRBJ2-2; 7 bases line up with TRBD2. This CDR3 spans 13 amino acids. The V gene end was trimmed by 6 bases and the J gene end by 5 bases; junction bases not matched to a gene: 3. Germline CDR1 reads MNHEY; CDR2 reads SMNVEV (reference sequence). CDR3 region: CASSEAGTGELFF. The CDR3, as DNA: TGTGCCAGCAGCGAAGCGGGGACCGGGGAGCTGTTTTTT.

The genes are TRBV20-1 and TRBJ1-5; D call uncertain. The CDR3 is made up of 15 amino acids. Germline V gene data show CDR1 as DFQATT and CDR2 as SNEGSKA (reference sequence). V lost 5 bases and J 2 bases, leaving 16 bases between the germline ends. The CDR3 DNA reads as TGCAGTGCTCATATTCACCCCGCGGGCAATCAGCCCCAGCATTTT. Its protein product is CSAHIHPAGNQPQHF.

This rearrangement joins TRBV7-9 to TRBJ2-7; D tentatively reads TRBD1 or TRBD2 (5 bases each). Trimming left V 8 bases short and J 3 bases short, with 11 bases between. CDR1 SEHNR and CDR2 FQNEAQ come from the germline V gene (reference sequence). CDR3 length: 12 residues. CDR3 coding DNA: TGTGCCAGCGGAGCTGGGGGCTACGAGCAGTACTTC. It translates to CASGAGGYEQYF.

The V and J genes are TRBV20-1 and TRBJ2-7; TRBD2 aligns across 10 bases. This CDR3 is built from 16 residues. Trimming cost V 3 bases and J 0 bases; bases outside gene matches: 8. Germline assignment: CDR1 DFQATT and CDR2 SNEGSKA (reference sequence). DNA for the CDR3: TGCAGTGCTAGGCCCAGCGGGAGGGCCCCCTCCTACGAGCAGTACTTC. Protein sequence: CSARPSGRAPSYEQYF.

The rearrangement links TRBV20-1 to TRBJ2-3, with 8 bases fitting TRBD2. Germline values: CDR1 DFQATT, CDR2 SNEGSKA (reference sequence). J was trimmed by 3 bases and V by 3 bases; bases with no gene match: 8. This CDR3 has 15 amino acids. CDR3 residues: CSARNSGSGTDTQYF. The CDR3 DNA follows: TGCAGTGCTAGGAACAGCGGGAGTGGAACAGATACGCAGTATTTT.

As to this clonotype: A much larger clone is a single base away; this may be a read error. The chain joins TRBV7-8 to TRBJ2-1; unclear D gene. The CDR3 has 13 residues. Germline-derived CDR1 and CDR2 are SGHVS and FQNEAQ. CDR3 coding DNA: TGTGCCAGCAGCTTAGGCCAGGTGGCCGAGCAGCTCTTC. Amino acid sequence: CASSLGQVAEQLF.

This clonotype was seen more than once but under ten times. V gene TRBV30 combines with J gene TRBJ2-5; 12 bases map to TRBD1. The CDR3 is made up of 15 amino acids. From germline, CDR1 is GTSNPN and CDR2 SVGIG (reference sequence). V shed 1 base, J shed 6 bases, and the junction held 6 bases outside the gene matches. This CDR3 reads CAWSDRDRGRKTQYF. The DNA for the CDR3 is TGTGCCTGGAGTGACCGGGACAGGGGGCGGAAGACCCAGTACTTC.

The rearrangement links TRBV19 to TRBJ1-1; TRBD1 agrees at 7 bases. The germline gives CDR1 LNHDA, CDR2 SQIVND (reference sequence). V gave up 2 bases and J gave up 1 base; unmatched junction bases: 7. This CDR3 has 16 amino acids. The CDR3, as DNA: TGTGCCAGTAGTATACGGCAGGGGGTCGGGAACACTGAAGCTTTCTTT. It yields the protein CASSIRQGVGNTEAFF.

This clonotype appeared many times. This rearrangement joins TRBV5-1 to TRBJ2-7; possible D gene TRBD1, 5 bases. Germline values: CDR1 SGHRS, CDR2 YFSETQ. V lost 4 bases and J 3 bases, leaving 14 bases between the germline ends. This CDR3 has 14 residues. Written as DNA, the CDR3 is TGCGCCAGCAGCATTCCGACAGAAAGCTACGAGCAGTACTTC. Residues: CASSIPTESYEQYF. Together with reference TRBV5-1 and TRBJ2-7, the CDR3 gives the full variable domain: KAGVTQTPRYLIKTRGQQVTLSCSPISGHRSVSWYQQTPGQGLQFLFEYFSETQRNKGNFPGRFSGRQFSNSRSEMNVSTLELGDSALYLCASSIPTESYEQYFGPGTRLTVT.

In this sample, this clonotype turned up a few times. The rearrangement uses TRBV20-1 and TRBJ2-2; maybe TRBD1 (6 bases). The CDR3 sequence is 14 residues long. V lost 6 bases, J lost 0 bases, and 11 bases lay in between. CDR1 and CDR2 (germline): DFQATT, SNEGSKA (reference sequence). CDR3 residues: CSAPGQTNTGELFF. The CDR3 DNA is TGCAGTGCCCCCGGACAGACGAACACCGGGGAGCTGTTTTTT.

This clonotype came up many times. The chain recombines TRBV19 with TRBJ1-5; D perhaps matches TRBD1 (5 bases). The CDR3 runs 20 residues. The V gene lost 7 bases and the J gene lost 0 bases, with 28 bases spanning the gap. Germline values: CDR1 LNHDA, CDR2 SQIVND (reference sequence). The CDR3 DNA reads as TGTGCCAGTAAGGATACAACTTGGGCAGGGAAACATTATAGCAATCAGCCCCAGCATTTT. It codes for CASKDTTWAGKHYSNQPQHF.

The table lists this clonotype with many counts. The genes are TRBV28 and TRBJ2-7; TRBD2 is a possible D gene (6 bases). Trimming stripped 6 bases from V and 0 bases from J, with 30 bases between. The CDR3 extends over 20 amino acids. Germline V gives CDR1 MDHEN, CDR2 SYDVKM. The CDR3 spells CASRASGFPTTGVSSYEQYF. The DNA of the CDR3 is TGTGCCAGCAGGGCCTCGGGGTTCCCAACAACGGGAGTAAGCTCCTACGAGCAGTACTTC.

This clonotype was counted ten times or more. The chain is built from TRBV6-1 and TRBJ1-6, with 7 nucleotides matching TRBD1. Losses at the gene ends were 7 bases for V and 7 bases for J; bases not matched to a gene: 13. The CDR3 totals 16 residues. Germline V gene data show CDR1 as MNHNS and CDR2 as SASEGT. In nucleotides, the CDR3 is TGTGCCAGCACTGCCGTCGACAGGGTTGTGAATTCACCCCTCCACTTT. This encodes CASTAVDRVVNSPLHF.

This chain connects TRBV7-9 to TRBJ2-7; the D gene is possibly TRBD1 (5 bases). The CDR3 covers 14 residues. V lost 3 bases to trimming and J lost 4 bases, with 13 bases between them. CDR1 and CDR2 from the germline V gene are SEHNR and FQNEAQ (reference sequence). The chain's CDR3 is CASSLRGHPYEQYF. CDR3 bases: TGTGCCAGCAGCTTGCGAGGACATCCTTACGAGCAGTACTTC. Full variable domain (remainder filled in from reference TRBV7-9 and TRBJ2-7): DTGVSQNPRHKITKRGQNVTFRCDPISEHNRLYWYRQTLGQGPEFLTYFQNEAQLEKSRLLSDRFSAERPKGSFSTLEIQRTEQGDSAMYLCASSLRGHPYEQYFGPGTRLTVT.

About this clonotype itself: A much larger clone is a single base away; this may be a read error. The chain links TRBV7-2 to TRBJ1-5, with D uncertain. The CDR3 loop spans 14 amino acids. Germline V gives CDR1 SGHTA, CDR2 FQGNSA. Written as DNA, the CDR3 is TGTGCCAACAGCGGAGTAGCTCCTATGGAGCCCCAGCATTTT. It encodes CANSGVAPMEPQHF.

In this sample, this clonotype turned up many times. V usage is TRBV20-1 and J usage is TRBJ1-2, with D perhaps matching TRBD1 (5 bases). This CDR3 comprises 12 residues. The germline CDR1 and CDR2 sequences are DFQATT and SNEGSKA (reference sequence). V gave up 6 bases and J gave up 6 bases, with 14 bases separating them. The CDR3 sequence is CSAEGPGDGYTF. CDR3 DNA sequence: TGCAGTGCAGAGGGGCCGGGCGATGGCTACACCTTC.

This clonotype has a single count. CDR3 region: CASSPWASGVYNEQFF. The CDR3 DNA is TGTGCCAGCAGTCCTTGGGCTAGCGGAGTCTACAATGAGCAGTTCTTC. The chain carries TRBV12-3 or TRBV12-4 and TRBJ2-1; 7 positions match TRBD2. Trimming at V came to 5 bases and at J to 3 bases, leaving 10 bases not matched to a gene. The CDR3 has 16 amino acids.

The chain has TRBV7-2 and TRBJ2-2; TRBD1 matches at 9 bases. The CDR3 is 17 amino acids. Germline V gene lookup returns CDR1 SGHTA and CDR2 FQGNSA. V was clipped by 3 bases and J by 4 bases; unmatched bases: 9. For the CDR3, the DNA is TGTGCCAGCAGCTTTTTCAACAGGGGGCTCGGCACCGGGGAGCTGTTTTTT. This encodes CASSFFNRGLGTGELFF.

A few counts support this clonotype. The rearrangement uses TRBV5-1 and TRBJ1-5, with TRBD1 matching over 9 bases. Germline CDR1 is SGHRS and CDR2 is YFSETQ. The CDR3 covers 15 residues. The trim removed 4 bases at V and 3 bases at J, leaving 5 bases unmatched. Here the CDR3 reads CASSTGTGPNQPQHF. Written as DNA, the CDR3 is TGCGCCAGCAGCACAGGGACAGGGCCCAATCAGCCCCAGCATTTT.

This clonotype was seen ten or more times. The rearrangement joins TRBV2 to TRBJ2-7; D remains unclear. Per germline, CDR1 SNHLY and CDR2 FYNNEI. The CDR3 contains 15 residues. Trimming pared 5 bases from V and 5 bases from J, leaving 19 bases between. CDR3 coding DNA: TGTGCCAGCAGTCTAAAACTGGGTCGGAAAGACGAGCAGTACTTC. Translation: CASSLKLGRKDEQYF.

V and J are TRBV20-1 and TRBJ2-3, with D possibly TRBD2 on 6 matching bases. V was clipped by 3 bases and J by 3 bases, with 7 bases between them. Looked up from germline, CDR1 is DFQATT and CDR2 is SNEGSKA (reference sequence). The CDR3 runs to 12 residues. For the CDR3, the DNA is TGCAGTGCTAGCGGGAGTACAGATACGCAGTATTTT. Translation: CSASGSTDTQYF.

V and J are TRBV3-1 and TRBJ2-6; no clear D gene. V was pared by 0 bases and J by 0 bases, with 12 bases between. The length of the CDR3 is 18 residues. Germline values: CDR1 LGHDT, CDR2 YNNKEL (reference sequence). The CDR3 DNA is TGTGCCAGCAGCCAAGATCAATCGCTCCCCTCTGGGGCCAACGTCCTGACTTTC. As protein: CASSQDQSLPSGANVLTF.

This clonotype was observed a handful of times. V gene TRBV15 combines with J gene TRBJ2-2, with D maybe TRBD2 (5 bases). Germline assignment: CDR1 LNHNV and CDR2 YYDKDF (reference sequence). The CDR3 runs 14 residues. Trimming removed 2 bases at V and 5 bases at J, with 9 bases between. CDR3 amino acids: CATSRPSWTGELFF. The CDR3 nucleotides are TGTGCCACCAGCAGACCTAGCTGGACCGGGGAGCTGTTTTTT.

The CDR3 nucleotides are TGTGCCAGCAGCCAAGATACGGACACCTGGGCCAAAAACATTCAGTACTTC. Protein product: CASSQDTDTWAKNIQYF. V and J are TRBV4-2 and TRBJ2-4; perhaps TRBD1 as D (5 bases). V lost 0 bases to trimming and J lost 1 base, with 13 bases between them. The CDR3 contains 17 residues. Germline CDR1 LGHNA, CDR2 YNFKEQ.

The chain employs TRBV14 and TRBJ2-4; unclear D gene. The CDR3 is 12 residues long. From germline, CDR1 is SGHDN and CDR2 FVKESK. V lost 0 bases and J lost 15, with 12 bases in between. CDR3: CASSQEVGPLYF. The CDR3 nucleotides read TGTGCCAGCAGCCAAGAAGTTGGCCCGCTGTACTTC.

This clonotype showed up many times. The rearrangement links TRBV10-3 to TRBJ2-7; D could derive from TRBD1 or TRBD2 (5 bases each). The V and J ends lost 0 bases and 3 bases respectively, with 15 bases between them. This CDR3 has 16 residues. Germline V gene sequence: CDR1 ENHRY, CDR2 SYGVKD. CDR3 bases: TGTGCCATCAGTGAGTCGATGGGGGAGAGTGGCTACGAGCAGTACTTC. It is translated as CAISESMGESGYEQYF.

In this sample, this clonotype turned up many times. This chain joins TRBV6-1 and TRBJ2-7; 8 bases are a match to TRBD2. There are 19 residues in the CDR3. The trim removed 6 bases at V and 0 bases at J, leaving 19 bases unmatched. CDR1 and CDR2 (germline): MNHNS, SASEGT. In DNA form, the CDR3 reads TGTGCCAGCAGACGCCCCGGGCTAGCGGGCCCGACTAGCTCCTACGAGCAGTACTTC. The encoded protein is CASRRPGLAGPTSSYEQYF.